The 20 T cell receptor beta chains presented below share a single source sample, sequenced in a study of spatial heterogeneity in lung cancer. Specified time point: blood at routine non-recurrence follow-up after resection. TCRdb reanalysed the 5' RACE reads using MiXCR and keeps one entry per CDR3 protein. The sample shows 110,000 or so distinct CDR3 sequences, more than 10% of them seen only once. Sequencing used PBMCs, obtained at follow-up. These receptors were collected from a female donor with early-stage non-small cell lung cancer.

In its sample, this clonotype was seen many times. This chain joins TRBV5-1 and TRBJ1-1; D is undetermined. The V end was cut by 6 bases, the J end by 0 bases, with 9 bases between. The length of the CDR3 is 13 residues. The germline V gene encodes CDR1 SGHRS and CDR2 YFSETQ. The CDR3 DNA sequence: TGCGCCAGCACCGATACCCTGAACACTGAAGCTTTCTTT. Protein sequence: CASTDTLNTEAFF.

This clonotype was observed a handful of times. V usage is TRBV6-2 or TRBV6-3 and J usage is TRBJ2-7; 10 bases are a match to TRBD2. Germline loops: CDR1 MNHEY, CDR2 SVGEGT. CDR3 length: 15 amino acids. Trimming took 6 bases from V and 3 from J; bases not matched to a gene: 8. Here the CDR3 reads CASRLAGSGDYEQYV. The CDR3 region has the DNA TGTGCCAGCAGACTAGCGGGATCGGGGGACTACGAGCAGTACGTC.

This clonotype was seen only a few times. The chain's CDR3 is CASSLYGYGYTF. The CDR3 DNA reads TGTGCCAGCAGCTTATACGGCTATGGCTACACCTTC. This chain connects TRBV7-2 to TRBJ1-2; no definite D call. The germline CDR1 and CDR2 sequences are SGHTA and FQGNSA. With 2 bases removed from V and 4 bases from J, the gap between germline ends came to 5 bases. This CDR3 comprises 12 residues. Drawing the rest from reference TRBV7-2 and TRBJ1-2, the complete variable domain is GAGVSQSPSNKVTEKGKDVELRCDPISGHTALYWYRQSLGQGLEFLIYFQGNSAPDKSGLPSDRFSAERTGGSVSTLTIQRTQQEDSAVYLCASSLYGYGYTFGSGTRLTVV.

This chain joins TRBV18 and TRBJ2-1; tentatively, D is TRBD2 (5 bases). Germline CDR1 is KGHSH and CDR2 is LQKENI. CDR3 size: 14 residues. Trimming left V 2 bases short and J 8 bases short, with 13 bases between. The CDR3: CASSPDTRPYEQFF. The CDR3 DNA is TGTGCCAGCTCACCAGACACTAGGCCTTATGAGCAGTTCTTC.

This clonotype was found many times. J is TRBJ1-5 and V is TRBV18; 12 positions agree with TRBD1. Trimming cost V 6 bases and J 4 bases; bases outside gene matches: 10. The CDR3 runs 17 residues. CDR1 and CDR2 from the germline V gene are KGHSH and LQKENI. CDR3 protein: CASSPGQGARGNQPQHF. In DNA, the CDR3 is TGTGCCAGCTCCCCGGGACAGGGGGCTAGGGGAAATCAGCCCCAGCATTTT.

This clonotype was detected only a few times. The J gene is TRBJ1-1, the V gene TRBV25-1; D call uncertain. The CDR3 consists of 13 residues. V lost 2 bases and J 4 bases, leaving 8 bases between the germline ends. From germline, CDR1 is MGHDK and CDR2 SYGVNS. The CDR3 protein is CASSEGPRTEAFF. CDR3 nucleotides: TGTGCCAGCAGTGAAGGCCCGCGCACTGAAGCTTTCTTT.

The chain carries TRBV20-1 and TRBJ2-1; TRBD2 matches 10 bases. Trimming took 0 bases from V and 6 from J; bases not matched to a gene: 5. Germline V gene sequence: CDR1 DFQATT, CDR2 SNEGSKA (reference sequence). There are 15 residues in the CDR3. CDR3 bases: TGCAGTGCTAGAGAGAGACTAGCGGGCCTCAATGAGCAGTTCTTC. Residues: CSARERLAGLNEQFF.

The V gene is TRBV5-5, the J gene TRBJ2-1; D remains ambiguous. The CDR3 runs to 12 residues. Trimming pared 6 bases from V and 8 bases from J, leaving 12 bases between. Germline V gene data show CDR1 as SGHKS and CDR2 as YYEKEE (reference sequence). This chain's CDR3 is CASKGLVDEQFF. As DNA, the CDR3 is TGTGCCAGCAAAGGGCTAGTCGATGAGCAGTTCTTC.

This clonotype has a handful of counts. The CDR3 DNA follows: TGTGCCAGCAGCTTGGCGCTTAGCAGACAGAATCAGCCCCAGCATTTT. It yields the protein CASSLALSRQNQPQHF. The rearrangement uses TRBV5-5 and TRBJ1-5; tentative D call: TRBD1 (5 bases). CDR1 SGHKS and CDR2 YYEKEE come from the germline V gene (reference sequence). The CDR3 runs 16 residues. Trimming took off 0 bases at V and 4 bases at J, with 14 bases between the two ends. Combining the CDR3 with reference TRBV5-5 and TRBJ1-5 gives the whole variable domain DAGVTQSPTHLIKTRGQQVTLRCSPISGHKSVSWYQQVLGQGPQFIFQYYEKEERGRGNFPDRFSARQFPNYSSELNVNALLLGDSALYLCASSLALSRQNQPQHFGDGTRLSIL.

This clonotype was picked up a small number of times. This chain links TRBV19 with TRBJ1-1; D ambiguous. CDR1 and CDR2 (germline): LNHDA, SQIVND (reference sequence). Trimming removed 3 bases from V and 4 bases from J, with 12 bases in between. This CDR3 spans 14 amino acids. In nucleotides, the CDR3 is TGTGCCAGTAGTATTAGGCGCGGAGGCACTGAAGCTTTCTTT. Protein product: CASSIRRGGTEAFF.

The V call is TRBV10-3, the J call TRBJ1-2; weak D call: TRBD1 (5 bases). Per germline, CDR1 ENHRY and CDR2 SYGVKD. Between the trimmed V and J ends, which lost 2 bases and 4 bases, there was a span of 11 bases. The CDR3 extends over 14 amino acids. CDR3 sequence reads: CAISEQTVFYGYTF. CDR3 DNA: TGTGCCATCAGTGAGCAGACAGTCTTCTATGGCTACACCTTC.

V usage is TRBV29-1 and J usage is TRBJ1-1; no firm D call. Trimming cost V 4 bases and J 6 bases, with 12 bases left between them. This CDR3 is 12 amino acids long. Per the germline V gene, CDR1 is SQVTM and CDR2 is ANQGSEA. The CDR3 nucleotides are TGCAGCGTTGCCCCCCTGGGCGCTGAAGCTTTCTTT. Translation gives CSVAPLGAEAFF.

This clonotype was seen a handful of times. The DNA of the CDR3 is TGTGCCAGCAGGGGGGGGTTCTCTGGAAACACCATATATTTT. Translated, it gives CASRGGFSGNTIYF. The rearrangement links TRBV2 to TRBJ1-3; the D gene is possibly TRBD1 (5 bases). The V gene's germline CDR1 is SNHLY and CDR2 FYNNEI. Between the trimmed V and J ends, which lost 6 bases and 0 bases, there was a span of 9 bases. The length of the CDR3 is 14 residues.

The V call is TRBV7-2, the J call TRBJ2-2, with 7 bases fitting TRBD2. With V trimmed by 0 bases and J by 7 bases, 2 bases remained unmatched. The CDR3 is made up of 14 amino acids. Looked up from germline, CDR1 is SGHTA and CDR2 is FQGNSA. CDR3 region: CASSLAGGNGELFF. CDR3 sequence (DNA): TGTGCCAGCAGCTTAGCGGGAGGGAACGGGGAGCTGTTTTTT.

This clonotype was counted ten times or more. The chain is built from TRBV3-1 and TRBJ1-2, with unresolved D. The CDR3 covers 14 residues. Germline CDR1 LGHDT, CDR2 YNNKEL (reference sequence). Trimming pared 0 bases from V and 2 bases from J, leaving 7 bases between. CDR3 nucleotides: TGTGCCAGCAGCCAAGATCTTGCCAACTATGGCTACACCTTC. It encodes CASSQDLANYGYTF.

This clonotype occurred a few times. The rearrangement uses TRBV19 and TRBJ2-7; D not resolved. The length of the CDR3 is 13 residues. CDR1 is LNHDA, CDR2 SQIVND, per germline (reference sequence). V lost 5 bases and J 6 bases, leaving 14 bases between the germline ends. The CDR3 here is CASSPKPSREQYF. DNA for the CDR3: TGTGCCAGTAGTCCAAAACCCTCCCGCGAGCAGTACTTC.

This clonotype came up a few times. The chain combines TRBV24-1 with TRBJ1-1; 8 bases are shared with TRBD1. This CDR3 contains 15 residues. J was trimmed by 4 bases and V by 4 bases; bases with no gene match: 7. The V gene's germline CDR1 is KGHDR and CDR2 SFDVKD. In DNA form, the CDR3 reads TGTGCCACCAGTGACCGGACAGGGAGGATCACTGAAGCTTTCTTT. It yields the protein CATSDRTGRITEAFF.

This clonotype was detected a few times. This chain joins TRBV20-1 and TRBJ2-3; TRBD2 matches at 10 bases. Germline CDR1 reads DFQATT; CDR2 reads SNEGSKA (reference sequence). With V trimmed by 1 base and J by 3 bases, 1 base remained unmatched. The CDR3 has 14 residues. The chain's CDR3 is CSARVAGGTDTQYF. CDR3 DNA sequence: TGCAGTGCTAGAGTAGCGGGAGGTACAGATACGCAGTATTTT.

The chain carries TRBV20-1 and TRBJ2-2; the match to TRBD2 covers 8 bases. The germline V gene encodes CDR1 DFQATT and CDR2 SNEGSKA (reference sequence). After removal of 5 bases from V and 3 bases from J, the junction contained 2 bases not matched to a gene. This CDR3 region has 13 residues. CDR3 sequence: CSAVAGYTGELFF. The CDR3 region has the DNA TGCAGTGCTGTAGCGGGGTACACCGGGGAGCTGTTTTTT.

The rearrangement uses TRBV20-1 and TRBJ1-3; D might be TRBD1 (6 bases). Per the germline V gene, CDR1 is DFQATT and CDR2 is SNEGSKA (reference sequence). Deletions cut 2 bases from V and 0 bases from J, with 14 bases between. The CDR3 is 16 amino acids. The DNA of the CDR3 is TGCAGTGCTAGATTGACAGGCGGCCTCTCTGGAAACACCATATATTTT. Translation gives CSARLTGGLSGNTIYF.